Listed below are T cell receptor beta chains from one sample, sequenced in a study of T cell clusters in autoimmune cytopenias. TCRdb re-called the multiplex PCR reads and catalogs CDR3 proteins one per entry, DNA excluded. The sample shows 6,100 or so distinct CDR3 sequences, and roughly 60% sits with its ten largest clones. This same sample was also part of a study on T cell repertoires in aging, cancer and after chemotherapy.

Sequenced material: peripheral blood. The receptors come from a human donor in good health. Each CDR3 is given with its conserved first and last residue. Clone size is stated in some rows and not others, as once, few, many or a class when expanded.

CDR3aa,j_gene,v_gene,len,abundance
CASSPLETGGGDGYTF,TRBJ1-2,TRBV18,16,-
CASSPTSGAPYEQYF,TRBJ2-7,TRBV4-2,15,-
CASSIPRGSTNEKLFF,TRBJ1-4,TRBV19,16,-
CASSIAQGDPYF,TRBJ2-7,TRBV19,12,medium-sized
CASSFGQGTQYF,TRBJ2-3,TRBV27,12,-
CASNLQGANTEAFF,TRBJ1-1,TRBV5-5,14,-
CASSWDRNTEAFF,TRBJ1-1,TRBV5-6,13,-
CASIRPGGGDTQYF,TRBJ2-3,TRBV12-3/TRBV12-4,14,-
CASSILMGREGNEQFF,TRBJ2-1,TRBV19,16,-
CASSASTGGGETQYF,TRBJ2-5,TRBV5-6,15,-
CASSWTYSPFYEQYF,TRBJ2-7,TRBV5-6,15,-
CASSIPGVLNYGYTF,TRBJ1-2,TRBV19,15,-
CASSSTGWDSPLHF,TRBJ1-6,TRBV5-5,14,medium-sized
CASSAGQKNTGELFF,TRBJ2-2,TRBV5-4,15,-
CASSFGLSGNTIYF,TRBJ1-3,TRBV11-1,14,-
CASTKAGTDTQYF,TRBJ2-3,TRBV18,13,hyperexpanded
CASSYQGGGNTGELFF,TRBJ2-2,TRBV6-5,16,-
CASSWPGQGDNEQFF,TRBJ2-1,TRBV7-6,15,-
CAFLPGQGGYEQYF,TRBJ2-7,TRBV19,14,-
CASSEYVTGGSQPQHF,TRBJ1-5,TRBV6-1,16,-
CASSLDEGLTYEQYF,TRBJ2-7,TRBV7-6,15,-
CASSIAAGAGDTQYF,TRBJ2-3,TRBV19,15,-
CSAGQNYGYTF,TRBJ1-2,TRBV29-1,11,-
CASSGGTGMYTGELFF,TRBJ2-2,TRBV7-6,16,-
CASSSTGGINEQYF,TRBJ2-7,TRBV19,14,-
CATRAGVTGELFF,TRBJ2-2,TRBV24-1,13,-
CASRRLAGAFSSGANVLTF,TRBJ2-6,TRBV19,19,-
CASSVRVPSTDTQYF,TRBJ2-3,TRBV6-1,15,-
CAWGGMSSYNEQFF,TRBJ2-1,TRBV30,14,large
CSVVTGGTGELFF,TRBJ2-2,TRBV29-1,13,-
CACSYHVPDRVGTDTQYF,TRBJ2-3,TRBV6-9,18,-
CASSYWGAADTQYF,TRBJ2-3,TRBV6-2/TRBV6-3,14,-
CASQLVAGGNYGYTF,TRBJ1-2,TRBV19,15,-
CASSLYSQTTSTDTQYF,TRBJ2-3,TRBV5-1,17,-
CAWSAGLHQPQHF,TRBJ1-5,TRBV30,13,-
CASSPGQNQPQHF,TRBJ1-5,TRBV13,13,-
CATSTLETQYF,TRBJ2-5,TRBV15,11,medium-sized
CASGRQGGNSPLHF,TRBJ1-6,TRBV6-5,14,-
CASSPGGTDYEQYF,TRBJ2-7,TRBV19,14,-
CASSLGRTSGREEQFF,TRBJ2-1,TRBV11-1,16,-
CASSLHGTTNEKLFF,TRBJ1-4,TRBV12-3/TRBV12-4,15,-
CASRGQGVGSPLHF,TRBJ1-6,TRBV19,14,-
CASSNDRGRETQYF,TRBJ2-5,TRBV18,14,-
CASSGGGASTDTQYF,TRBJ2-3,TRBV19,15,-
CAISESRGGSPLHF,TRBJ1-6,TRBV10-3,14,-
CASSSQGRSAFF,TRBJ1-1,TRBV19,12,-
CASFRGTGNEQFF,TRBJ2-1,TRBV11-1,13,-
CASSTSGGRYNEQFF,TRBJ2-1,TRBV19,15,-
CASSQEGSGANEKLFF,TRBJ1-4,TRBV5-5,16,-
CASTIGGGRREGVSSGANVLTF,TRBJ2-6,TRBV6-6,22,-